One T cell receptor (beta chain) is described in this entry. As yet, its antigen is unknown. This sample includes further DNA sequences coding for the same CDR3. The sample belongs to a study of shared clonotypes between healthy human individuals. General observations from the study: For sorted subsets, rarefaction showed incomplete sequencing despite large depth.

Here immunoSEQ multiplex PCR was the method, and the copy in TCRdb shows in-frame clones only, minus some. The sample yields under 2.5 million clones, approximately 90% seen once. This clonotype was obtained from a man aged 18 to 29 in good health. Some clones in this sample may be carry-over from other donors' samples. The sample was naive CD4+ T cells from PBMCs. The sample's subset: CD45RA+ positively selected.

In nucleotides, the CDR3 is TGTGCCAGCAGCGTTGGTCAGGGAAACTATGGCTACACCTTC. It translates to CASSVGQGNYGYTF. The V and J genes are TRBV9 and TRBJ1-2; D is possibly TRBD1 (5 bases). Germline CDR1 and CDR2: SGDLS and YYNGEE. Trimming removed 2 bases at V and 2 bases at J, with 10 bases between. This CDR3 is 14 amino acids long. The entire variable domain, with the rest obtained from reference TRBV9 and TRBJ1-2, is as follows: DSGVTQTPKHLITATGQRVTLRCSPRSGDLSVYWYQQSLDQGLQFLIQYYNGEERAKGNILERFSAQQFPDLHSELNLSSLELGDSALYFCASSVGQGNYGYTFGSGTRLTVV.